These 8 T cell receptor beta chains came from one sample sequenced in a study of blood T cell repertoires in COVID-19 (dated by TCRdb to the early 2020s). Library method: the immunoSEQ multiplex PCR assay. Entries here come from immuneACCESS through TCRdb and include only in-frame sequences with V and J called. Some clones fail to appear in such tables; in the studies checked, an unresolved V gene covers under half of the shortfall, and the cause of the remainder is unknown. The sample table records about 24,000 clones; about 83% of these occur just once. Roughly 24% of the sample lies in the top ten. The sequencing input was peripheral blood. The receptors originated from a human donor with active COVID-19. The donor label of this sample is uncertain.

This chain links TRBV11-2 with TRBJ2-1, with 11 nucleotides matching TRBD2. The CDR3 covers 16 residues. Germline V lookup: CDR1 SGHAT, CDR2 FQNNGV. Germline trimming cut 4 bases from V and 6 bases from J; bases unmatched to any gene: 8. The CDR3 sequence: CASSSGSGRAGNEQFF. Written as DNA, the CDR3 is TGTGCCAGCAGCTCGGGTAGCGGGAGGGCTGGCAATGAGCAGTTCTTC.

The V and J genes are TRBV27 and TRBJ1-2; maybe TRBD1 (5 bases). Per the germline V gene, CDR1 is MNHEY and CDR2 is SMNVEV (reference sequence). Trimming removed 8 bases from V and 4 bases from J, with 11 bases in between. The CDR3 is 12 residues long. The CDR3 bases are TGTGCCAGCCGTGGGGGGTTCTATGGCTACACCTTC. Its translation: CASRGGFYGYTF.

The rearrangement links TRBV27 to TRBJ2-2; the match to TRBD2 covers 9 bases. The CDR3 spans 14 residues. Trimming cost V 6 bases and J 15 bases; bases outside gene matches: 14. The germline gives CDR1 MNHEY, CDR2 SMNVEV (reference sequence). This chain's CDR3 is CASRTPGLAFKLFF. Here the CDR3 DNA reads TGTGCCAGCAGGACTCCGGGACTAGCTTTCAAGTTGTTTTTT.

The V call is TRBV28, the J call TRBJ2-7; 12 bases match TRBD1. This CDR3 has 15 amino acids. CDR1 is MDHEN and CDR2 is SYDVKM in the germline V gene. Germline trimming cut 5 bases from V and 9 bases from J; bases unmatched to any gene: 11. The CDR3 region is CASSLTGTGGSGQYF. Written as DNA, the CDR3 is TGTGCCAGCAGTCTGACCGGGACAGGGGGCTCTGGGCAGTACTTC.

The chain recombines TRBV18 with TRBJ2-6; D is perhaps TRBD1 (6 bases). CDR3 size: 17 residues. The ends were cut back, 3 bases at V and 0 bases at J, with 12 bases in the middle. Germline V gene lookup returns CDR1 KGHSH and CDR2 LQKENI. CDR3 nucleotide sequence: TGTGCCAGCTCACCGCAGGGGCCAGGCTCTGGGGCCAACGTCCTGACTTTC. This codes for CASSPQGPGSGANVLTF.

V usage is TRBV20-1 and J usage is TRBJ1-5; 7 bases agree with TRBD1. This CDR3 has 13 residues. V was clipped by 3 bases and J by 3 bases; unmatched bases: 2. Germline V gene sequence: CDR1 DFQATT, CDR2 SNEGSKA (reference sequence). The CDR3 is CSASQGVNQPQHF. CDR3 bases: TGCAGTGCTAGTCAGGGGGTCAATCAGCCCCAGCATTTT.

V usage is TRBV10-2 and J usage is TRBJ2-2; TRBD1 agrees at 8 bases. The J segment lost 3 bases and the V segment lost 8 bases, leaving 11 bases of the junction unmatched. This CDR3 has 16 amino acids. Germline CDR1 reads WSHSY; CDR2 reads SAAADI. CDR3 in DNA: TGCGCCAGCCGCCCAGCGCAGGGGGCGGACACCGGGGAGCTGTTTTTT. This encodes CASRPAQGADTGELFF.

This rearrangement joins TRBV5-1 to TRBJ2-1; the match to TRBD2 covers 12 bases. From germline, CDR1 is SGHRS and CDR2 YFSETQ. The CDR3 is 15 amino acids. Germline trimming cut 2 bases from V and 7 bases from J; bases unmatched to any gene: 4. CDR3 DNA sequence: TGCGCCAGCAGCTTCCTAGCGGGGGGGCCGAATGAGCAGTTCTTC. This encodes CASSFLAGGPNEQFF.